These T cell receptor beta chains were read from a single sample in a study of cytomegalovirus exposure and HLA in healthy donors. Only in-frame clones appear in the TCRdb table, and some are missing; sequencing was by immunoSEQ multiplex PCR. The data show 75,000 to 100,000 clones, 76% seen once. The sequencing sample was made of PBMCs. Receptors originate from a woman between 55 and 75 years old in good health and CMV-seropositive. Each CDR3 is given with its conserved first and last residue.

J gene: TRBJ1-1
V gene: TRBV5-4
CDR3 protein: CASSPGHLNTEAFF

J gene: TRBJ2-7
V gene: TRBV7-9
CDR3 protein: CASSFSTGVHEQYF

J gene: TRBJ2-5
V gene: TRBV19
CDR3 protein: CASSIAPGLEAQYF

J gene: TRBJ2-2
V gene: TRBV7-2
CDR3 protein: CASSPNSGFRGTGELFF

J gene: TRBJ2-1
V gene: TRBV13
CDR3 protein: CASSNHRNEQFF

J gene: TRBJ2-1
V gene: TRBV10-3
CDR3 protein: CAISEGSTAIEQFF

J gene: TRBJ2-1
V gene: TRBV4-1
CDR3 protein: CASSPSGGSYNEQFF

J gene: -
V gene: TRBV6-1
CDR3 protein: CASTGTGGFYEQYF

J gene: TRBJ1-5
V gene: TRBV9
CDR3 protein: CASSGQGNQPQHF

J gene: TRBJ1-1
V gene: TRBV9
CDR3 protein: CASSVQGSEAFF

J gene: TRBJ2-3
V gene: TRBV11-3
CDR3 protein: CASSPGLTDTQYF

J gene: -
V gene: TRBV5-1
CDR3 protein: CASSLAVNYEQYF

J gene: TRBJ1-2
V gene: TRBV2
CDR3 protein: CASSEDRDRRYGYTF

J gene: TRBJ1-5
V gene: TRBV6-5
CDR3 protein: CASSGGNGQPQHF

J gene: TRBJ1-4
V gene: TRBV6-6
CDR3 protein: CASQATGGEKLFF

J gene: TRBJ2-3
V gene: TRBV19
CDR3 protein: CASSIGRGITGDTQYF

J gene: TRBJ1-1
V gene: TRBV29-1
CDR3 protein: CSVTGGVDTEAFF

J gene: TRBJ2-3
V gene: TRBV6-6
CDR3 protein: CASSYAPRGTDTQYF

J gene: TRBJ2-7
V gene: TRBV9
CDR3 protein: CASSVEGTSEAYEQYF

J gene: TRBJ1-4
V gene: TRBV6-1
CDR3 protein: CASSEHTGRSEKLFF

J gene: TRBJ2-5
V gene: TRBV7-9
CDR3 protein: CASSLDRNQETQYF

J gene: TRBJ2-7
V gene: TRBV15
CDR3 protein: CATSRDPLPEQYF

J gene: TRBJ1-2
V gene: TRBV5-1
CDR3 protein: CASSPVGASNYGYTF

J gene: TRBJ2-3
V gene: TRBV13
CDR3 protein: CASGGAREDTQYF

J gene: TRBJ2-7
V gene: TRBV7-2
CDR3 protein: CASSLVGVGQINYEQYF

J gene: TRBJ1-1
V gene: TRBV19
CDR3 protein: CASSSQANTEAFF

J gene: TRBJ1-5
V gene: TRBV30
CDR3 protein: CAWSVSVNQPQHF

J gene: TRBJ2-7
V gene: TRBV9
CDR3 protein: CASSVGGGPNYEQYF

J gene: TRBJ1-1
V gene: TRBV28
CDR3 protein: CASSLWGANTEAFF

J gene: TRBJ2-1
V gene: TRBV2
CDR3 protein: CASSSWAGGTSSSYNEQFF

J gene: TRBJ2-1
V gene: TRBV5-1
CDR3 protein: CASSLFRTAGNEQFF

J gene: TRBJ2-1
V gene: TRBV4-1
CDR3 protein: CASSLGTSGSYNEQFF

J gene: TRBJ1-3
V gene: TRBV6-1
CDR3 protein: CASSGLQGGSGNTIYF

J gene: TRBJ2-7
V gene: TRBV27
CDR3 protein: CASSSGTGDYEQYF

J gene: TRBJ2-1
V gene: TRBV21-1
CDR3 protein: CASTSLAGINNEQFF

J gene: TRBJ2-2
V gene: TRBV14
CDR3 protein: CASSQWHTGELFF